The 20 T cell receptor beta chains presented below share a single source sample, sequenced in a study of OX40 agonist ivuxolimab in advanced cancers. TCRdb's table, derived via immunoSEQ multiplex PCR, lists solely in-frame clones and lacks some. Here the sample spans more than 65,000 clones, roughly 88% being singletons. The starting material was CD4+ or CD8+ T cells sorted from blood, obtained in a trial of the OX40 agonist ivuxolimab. Receptors originate from an adult with an advanced solid tumor such as melanoma, head and neck, liver or kidney cancer.

The chain joins TRBV5-4 to TRBJ2-7; D gene uncertain. CDR3 length: 15 amino acids. CDR1 and CDR2 from the germline V gene are SGHNT and YYREEE (reference sequence). V was shortened by 0 bases and J by 3 bases, with 13 bases between the two germline ends. The CDR3 bases are TGTGCCAGCAGCTTGGAGCCCGGATCGAACTACGAGCAGTACTTC. It translates to CASSLEPGSNYEQYF.

The chain carries TRBV5-1 and TRBJ2-7; 11 positions match TRBD1. V lost 3 bases and J lost 6; bases outside the gene matches: 8. Germline lookup yields CDR1 SGHRS and CDR2 YFSETQ. CDR3 length: 15 residues. CDR3 amino acids: CASSSEPGQGVEQYF. The CDR3 DNA reads TGCGCCAGCAGCTCGGAACCGGGACAGGGGGTCGAGCAGTACTTC.

This chain's CDR3 is CAWSGRIITDTQYF. CDR3 bases: TGTGCCTGGAGTGGGAGGATTATCACAGATACGCAGTATTTT. J is TRBJ2-3 and V is TRBV30; maybe TRBD2 (5 bases). V shed 1 base and J shed 2 bases, with 10 bases lying between them. Germline values: CDR1 GTSNPN, CDR2 SVGIG (reference sequence). CDR3 length: 14 amino acids.

The gene calls are TRBV6-5 and TRBJ2-7; 9 bases match TRBD1. The CDR3 extends over 14 amino acids. Germline CDR1 MNHEY, CDR2 SVGAGI. Trimming at V came to 5 bases and at J to 7 bases, leaving 9 bases not matched to a gene. The CDR3 sequence: CASSDRDRAIEQYF. CDR3 in DNA: TGTGCCAGCAGTGACCGGGACAGGGCTATTGAGCAGTACTTC.

The J gene is TRBJ1-4, the V gene TRBV18; possible D gene TRBD1, 6 bases. The CDR3 covers 15 residues. V shed 0 bases and J shed 5 bases, with 10 bases lying between them. The germline gives CDR1 KGHSH, CDR2 LQKENI. CDR3 sequence: CASSPPRGINEKLFF. The DNA for the CDR3 is TGTGCCAGCTCACCACCGAGGGGGATAAATGAAAAACTGTTTTTT.

The chain joins TRBV28 to TRBJ2-2, with 7 bases fitting TRBD2. From germline, CDR1 is MDHEN and CDR2 SYDVKM. The CDR3 contains 16 residues. The V gene end was trimmed by 2 bases and the J gene end by 1 base; junction bases not matched to a gene: 4. The CDR3 DNA sequence: TGTGCCAGCAGTTTAGTGGGGGGGAAGAACACCGGGGAGCTGTTTTTT. Protein: CASSLVGGKNTGELFF.

V gene TRBV10-3 combines with J gene TRBJ2-7; a weak D match, TRBD2 (5 bases). This CDR3 is 12 amino acids long. Trimming took off 4 bases at V and 2 bases at J, with 6 bases between the two ends. Per the germline V gene, CDR1 is ENHRY and CDR2 is SYGVKD. CDR3 in DNA: TGTGCCATCAGTGCGGGGACCTACGAGCAGTACTTC. Encoded protein: CAISAGTYEQYF.

This chain uses TRBV5-1 with TRBJ2-5; no reliable D call. V shed 4 bases and J shed 5 bases, with 9 bases lying between them. The V gene's germline CDR1 is SGHRS and CDR2 YFSETQ. The CDR3 contains 12 residues. The CDR3 region has the DNA TGCGCCAGCAGCCCCCCGGGTGAGACCCAGTACTTC. This translates into CASSPPGETQYF.

The chain joins TRBV30 to TRBJ1-1, with 8 bases aligning to TRBD1. The CDR3 consists of 11 residues. Germline-derived CDR1 and CDR2 are GTSNPN and SVGIG (reference sequence). J was trimmed by 12 bases and V by 1 base; bases with no gene match: 4. The CDR3 nucleotides are TGTGCCTGGAGTGCACAGGGGGGAACTTTCTTT. Its translation: CAWSAQGGTFF.

V gene TRBV19 combines with J gene TRBJ2-2; perhaps TRBD1 as D (5 bases). Trimming took 7 bases from V and 0 from J, leaving 12 bases between them. CDR1 is LNHDA, CDR2 SQIVND, per germline (reference sequence). The CDR3 is 15 residues long. In DNA form, the CDR3 reads TGTGCCAGTAAGGGGAAAGCGTCGAACACCGGGGAGCTGTTTTTT. This gives the protein CASKGKASNTGELFF.

V gene TRBV30 combines with J gene TRBJ1-1; no firm D call. CDR1 is GTSNPN and CDR2 is SVGIG in the germline V gene (reference sequence). V lost 0 bases, J lost 5 bases, and 7 bases lay in between. The CDR3 is made up of 12 amino acids. CDR3 residues: CAWSVARTEAFF. CDR3 bases: TGTGCCTGGAGTGTAGCACGGACTGAAGCTTTCTTT. Full variable domain (outside the CDR3, taken from reference TRBV30 and TRBJ1-1): SQTIHQWPATLVQPVGSPLSLECTVEGTSNPNLYWYRQAAGRGLQLLFYSVGIGQISSEVPQNLSASRPQDRQFILSSKKLLLSDSGFYLCAWSVARTEAFFGQGTRLTVV.

V and J are TRBV13 and TRBJ1-5, with a possible D match to TRBD1 (5 bases). V lost 3 bases to trimming and J lost 7 bases, with 13 bases between them. The CDR3 contains 14 residues. Germline assignment: CDR1 PRHDT and CDR2 FYEKMQ (reference sequence). CDR3 coding DNA: TGTGCCAGCAGCTTCACGGGGGTAAACCAGCCCCAGCATTTT. It yields the protein CASSFTGVNQPQHF.

This chain uses TRBV5-1 with TRBJ2-1, with a possible D match to TRBD1 (6 bases). Trimming took 4 bases from V and 3 from J, leaving 11 bases between them. In germline, CDR1 is SGHRS, CDR2 YFSETQ. The CDR3 is 14 residues long. CDR3 DNA: TGCGCCAGCAGCCCCGGACAGTTCTACAATGAGCAGTTCTTC. Its translation is CASSPGQFYNEQFF.

The V call is TRBV19, the J call TRBJ2-2; perhaps TRBD2 as D (6 bases). Per germline, CDR1 LNHDA and CDR2 SQIVND (reference sequence). The germline V and J ends were trimmed by 0 bases and 4 bases, with 6 bases remaining between them. The CDR3 is 14 amino acids. This chain's CDR3 is CASSIEGGTGELFF. In nucleotides, the CDR3 is TGTGCCAGTAGTATAGAGGGGGGCACCGGGGAGCTGTTTTTT.

About this clone: The sample holds other DNA sequences that translate to the same CDR3. V gene TRBV4-2 combines with J gene TRBJ1-5; unclear D gene. The germline V and J ends were trimmed by 0 bases and 7 bases, with 10 bases remaining between them. The germline CDR1 and CDR2 sequences are LGHNA and YNFKEQ. The CDR3 totals 14 residues. The CDR3 DNA is TGTGCCAGCAGCCAAGATTCCACGGGGCAGCCCCAGCATTTT. This sequence encodes CASSQDSTGQPQHF.

This chain links TRBV19 with TRBJ2-2, with D unresolved. Trimming took 7 bases from V and 4 from J, leaving 13 bases between them. CDR3 size: 14 residues. Per the germline V gene, CDR1 is LNHDA and CDR2 is SQIVND (reference sequence). CDR3 bases: TGTGCCAGTAAACGAGCAGGCGGCACCGGGGAGCTGTTTTTT. This codes for CASKRAGGTGELFF.

The rearrangement joins TRBV5-1 to TRBJ1-2, with D tentatively TRBD1 (5 bases). Deletions cut 5 bases from V and 5 bases from J, with 16 bases between. CDR1 and CDR2 (germline): SGHRS, YFSETQ. The CDR3 sequence is 14 residues long. CDR3 residues: CASRFDPDKYGYTF. CDR3 coding DNA: TGCGCCAGCAGATTTGACCCGGACAAGTATGGCTACACCTTC.

The rearrangement uses TRBV9 and TRBJ2-1, with D perhaps matching TRBD1 or TRBD2 (6 bases each). V lost 0 bases and J 12 bases, leaving 13 bases between the germline ends. The CDR3 has 13 residues. CDR1 is SGDLS, CDR2 YYNGEE, per germline. This CDR3 is CASSVEQRGLQFF. The CDR3 nucleotides read TGTGCCAGCAGCGTAGAACAACGGGGGCTGCAGTTCTTC.

The V gene is TRBV11-1, the J gene TRBJ2-6, with TRBD1 identical over 8 bases. There are 15 residues in the CDR3. With 5 bases clipped from V and 2 bases from J, the junction kept 2 bases outside the gene matches. CDR1 is SGHAT and CDR2 is FQDESV in the germline V gene (reference sequence). CDR3 nucleotides: TGTGCCAGCAGCCTGGACAGGGCTGGGGCCAACGTCCTGACTTTC. Residues: CASSLDRAGANVLTF. Based on the CDR3 plus reference TRBV11-1 and TRBJ2-6, the full variable domain is EAEVAQSPRYKITEKSQAVAFWCDPISGHATLYWYRQILGQGPELLVQFQDESVVDDSQLPKDRFSAERLKGVDSTLKIQPAELGDSAMYLCASSLDRAGANVLTFGAGSRLTVL.

This chain links TRBV6-6 with TRBJ1-2; TRBD1 aligns across 10 bases. Germline CDR1 reads MNHNY; CDR2 reads SVGAGI (reference sequence). This CDR3 has 14 amino acids. The trim removed 11 bases at V and 1 base at J, leaving 7 bases unmatched. The CDR3 DNA reads as TGTGCCGGGGGGACAGGGGACGGTAACTATGGCTACACCTTC. Encoded protein: CAGGTGDGNYGYTF.